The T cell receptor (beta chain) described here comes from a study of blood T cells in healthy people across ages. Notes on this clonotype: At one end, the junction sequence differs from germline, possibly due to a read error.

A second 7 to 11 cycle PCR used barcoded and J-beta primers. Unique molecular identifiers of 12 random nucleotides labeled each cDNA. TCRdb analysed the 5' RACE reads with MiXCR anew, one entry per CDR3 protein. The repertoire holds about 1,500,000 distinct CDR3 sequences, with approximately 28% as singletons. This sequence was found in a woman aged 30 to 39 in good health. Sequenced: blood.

This CDR3 is CASIFSGLAGEYEQYF. CDR3 nucleotides: TGTGCCAGCATCTTCTCGGGACTAGCGGGGGAGTACGAGCAGTATTTC. The chain is built from TRBV6-2 or TRBV6-3 and TRBJ2-7; 14 bases match TRBD2. Per the germline V gene, CDR1 is MNHEY and CDR2 is SVGEGT. The CDR3 is 16 amino acids.